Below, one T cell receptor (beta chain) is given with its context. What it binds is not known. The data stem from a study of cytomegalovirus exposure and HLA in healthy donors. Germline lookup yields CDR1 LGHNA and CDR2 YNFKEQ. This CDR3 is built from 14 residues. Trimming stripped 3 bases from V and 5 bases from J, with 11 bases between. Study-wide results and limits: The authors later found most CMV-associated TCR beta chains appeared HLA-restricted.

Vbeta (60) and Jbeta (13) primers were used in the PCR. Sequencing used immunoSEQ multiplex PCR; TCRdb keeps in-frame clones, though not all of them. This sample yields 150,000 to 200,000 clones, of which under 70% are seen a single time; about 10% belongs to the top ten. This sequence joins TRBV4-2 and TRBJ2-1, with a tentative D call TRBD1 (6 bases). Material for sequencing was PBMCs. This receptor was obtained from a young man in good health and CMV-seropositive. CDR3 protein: CASSQGTGNNEQFF. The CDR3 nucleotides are TGTGCCAGCAGCCAGGGAACAGGGAACAATGAGCAGTTCTTC.